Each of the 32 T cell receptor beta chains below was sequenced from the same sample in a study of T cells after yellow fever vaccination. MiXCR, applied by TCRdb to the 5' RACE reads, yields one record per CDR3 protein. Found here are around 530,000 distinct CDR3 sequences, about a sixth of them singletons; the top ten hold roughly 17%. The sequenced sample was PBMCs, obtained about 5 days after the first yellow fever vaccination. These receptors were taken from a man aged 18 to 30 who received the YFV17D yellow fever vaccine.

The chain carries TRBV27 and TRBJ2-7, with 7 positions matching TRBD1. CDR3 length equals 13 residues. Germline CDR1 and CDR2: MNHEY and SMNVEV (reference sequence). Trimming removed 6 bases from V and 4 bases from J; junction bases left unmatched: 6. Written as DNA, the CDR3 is TGTGCCAGCAGATACAAACAGGGGTACGAGCAGTACGTC. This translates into CASRYKQGYEQYV.

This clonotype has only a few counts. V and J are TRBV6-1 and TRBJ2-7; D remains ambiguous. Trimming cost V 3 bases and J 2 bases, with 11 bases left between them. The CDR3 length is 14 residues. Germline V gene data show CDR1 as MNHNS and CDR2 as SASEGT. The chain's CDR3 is CASSDWTPPYEQYF. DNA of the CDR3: TGTGCCAGCAGTGATTGGACCCCTCCCTACGAGCAGTACTTC.

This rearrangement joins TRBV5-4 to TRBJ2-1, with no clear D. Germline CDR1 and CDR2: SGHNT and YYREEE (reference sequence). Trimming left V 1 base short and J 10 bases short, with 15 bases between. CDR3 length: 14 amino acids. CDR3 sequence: CASSLLLSSREQFF. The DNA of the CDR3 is TGTGCCAGCAGCTTGCTATTAAGTTCTAGGGAGCAGTTCTTC.

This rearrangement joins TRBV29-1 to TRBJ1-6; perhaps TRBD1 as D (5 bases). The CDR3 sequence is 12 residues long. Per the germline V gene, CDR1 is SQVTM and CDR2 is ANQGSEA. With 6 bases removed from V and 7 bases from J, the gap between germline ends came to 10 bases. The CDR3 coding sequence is TGCAGCGTCCGGGACTCAAATTCACCCCTCCACTTT. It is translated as CSVRDSNSPLHF. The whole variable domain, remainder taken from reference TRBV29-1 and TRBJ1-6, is SAVISQKPSRDICQRGTSLTIQCQVDSQVTMMFWYRQQPGQSLTLIATANQGSEATYESGFVIDKFPISRPNLTFSTLTVSNMSPEDSSIYLCSVRDSNSPLHFGNGTRLTVT.

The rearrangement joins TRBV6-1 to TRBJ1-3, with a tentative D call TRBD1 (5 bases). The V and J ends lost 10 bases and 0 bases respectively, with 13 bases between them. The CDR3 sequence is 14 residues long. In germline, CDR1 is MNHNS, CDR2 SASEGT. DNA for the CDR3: TGTGCCACCGGGGACGCCAACTCTGGAAACACCATATATTTT. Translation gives CATGDANSGNTIYF.

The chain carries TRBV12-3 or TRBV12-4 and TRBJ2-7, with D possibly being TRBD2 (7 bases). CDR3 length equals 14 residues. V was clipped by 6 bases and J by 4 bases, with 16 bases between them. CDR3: CASSQRGGGYEQYF. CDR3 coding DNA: TGTGCCAGCAGCCAACGGGGAGGGGGTTACGAGCAGTACTTC.

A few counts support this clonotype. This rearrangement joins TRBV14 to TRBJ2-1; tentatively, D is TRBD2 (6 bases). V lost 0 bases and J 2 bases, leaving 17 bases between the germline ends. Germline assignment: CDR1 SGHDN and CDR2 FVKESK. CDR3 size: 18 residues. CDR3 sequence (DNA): TGTGCCAGCAGCCAAGATCTTGTCGGAGGGGCCCCCTACAATGAGCAGTTCTTC. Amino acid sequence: CASSQDLVGGAPYNEQFF.

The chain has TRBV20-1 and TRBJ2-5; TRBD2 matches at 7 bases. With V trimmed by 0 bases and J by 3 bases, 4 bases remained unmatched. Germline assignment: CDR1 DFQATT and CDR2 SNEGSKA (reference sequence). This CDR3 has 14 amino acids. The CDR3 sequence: CSARDGGGEETQYF. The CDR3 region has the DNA TGCAGTGCTAGAGATGGCGGGGGAGAAGAGACCCAGTACTTC.

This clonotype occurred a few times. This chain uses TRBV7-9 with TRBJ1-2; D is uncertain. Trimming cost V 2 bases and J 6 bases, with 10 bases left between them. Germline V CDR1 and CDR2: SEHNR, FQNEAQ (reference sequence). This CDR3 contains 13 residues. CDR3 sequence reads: CASSLSGFNGYTF. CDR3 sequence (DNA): TGTGCCAGCAGCTTAAGCGGTTTTAATGGCTACACCTTC.

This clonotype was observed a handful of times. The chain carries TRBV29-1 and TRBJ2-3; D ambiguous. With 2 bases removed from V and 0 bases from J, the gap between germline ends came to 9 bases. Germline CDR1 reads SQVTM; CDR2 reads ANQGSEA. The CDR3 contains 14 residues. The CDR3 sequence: CSVETEWSTDTQYF. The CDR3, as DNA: TGCAGCGTTGAAACAGAGTGGAGCACAGATACGCAGTATTTT.

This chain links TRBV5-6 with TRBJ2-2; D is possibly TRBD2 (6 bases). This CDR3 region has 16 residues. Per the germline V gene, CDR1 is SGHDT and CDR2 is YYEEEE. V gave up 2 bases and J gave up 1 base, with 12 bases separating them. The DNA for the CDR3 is TGTGCCAGCAGCTTCGGGGGACCGCTGAACACCGGGGAGCTGTTTTTT. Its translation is CASSFGGPLNTGELFF.

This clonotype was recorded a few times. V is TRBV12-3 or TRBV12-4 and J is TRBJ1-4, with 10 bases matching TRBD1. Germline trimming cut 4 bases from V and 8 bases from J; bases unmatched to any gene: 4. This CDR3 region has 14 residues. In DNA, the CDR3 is TGTGCCAGCAGTTCGGGACAGGGGAGGGAAAAACTGTTTTTT. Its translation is CASSSGQGREKLFF.

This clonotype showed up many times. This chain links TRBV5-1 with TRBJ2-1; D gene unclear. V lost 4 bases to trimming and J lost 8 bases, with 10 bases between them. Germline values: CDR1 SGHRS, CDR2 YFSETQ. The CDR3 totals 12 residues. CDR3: CASSRGWYEQFF. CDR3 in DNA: TGCGCCAGCAGCCGTGGATGGTATGAGCAGTTCTTC.

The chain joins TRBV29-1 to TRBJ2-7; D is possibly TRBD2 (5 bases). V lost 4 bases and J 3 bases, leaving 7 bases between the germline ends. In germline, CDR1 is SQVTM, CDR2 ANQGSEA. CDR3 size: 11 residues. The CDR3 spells CSVARGYEQYF. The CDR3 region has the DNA TGCAGCGTTGCCCGGGGCTACGAGCAGTACTTC.

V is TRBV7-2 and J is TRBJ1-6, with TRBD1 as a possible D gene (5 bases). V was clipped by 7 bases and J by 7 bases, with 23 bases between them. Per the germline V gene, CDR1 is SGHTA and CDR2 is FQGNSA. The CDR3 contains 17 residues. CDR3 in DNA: TGTGCCAGCACCCCAGGCCCTCGGGACGGATTGAATTCACCCCTCCACTTT. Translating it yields CASTPGPRDGLNSPLHF.

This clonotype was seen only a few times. The CDR3 coding sequence is TGTGCCAGCACGGTGCTGGGAGAGACCCAGTACTTC. It specifies CASTVLGETQYF. The rearrangement uses TRBV28 and TRBJ2-5, with no clear D. Germline V gene lookup returns CDR1 MDHEN and CDR2 SYDVKM. The germline V and J ends were trimmed by 7 bases and 4 bases, with 10 bases remaining between them. This CDR3 has 12 residues.

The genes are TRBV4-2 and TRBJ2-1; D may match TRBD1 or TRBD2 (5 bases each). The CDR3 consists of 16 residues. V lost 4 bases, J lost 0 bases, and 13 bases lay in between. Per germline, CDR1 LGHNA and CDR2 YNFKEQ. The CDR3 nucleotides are TGTGCCAGCAGCCGGGAGACAGCCACCTCCTACAATGAGCAGTTCTTC. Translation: CASSRETATSYNEQFF.

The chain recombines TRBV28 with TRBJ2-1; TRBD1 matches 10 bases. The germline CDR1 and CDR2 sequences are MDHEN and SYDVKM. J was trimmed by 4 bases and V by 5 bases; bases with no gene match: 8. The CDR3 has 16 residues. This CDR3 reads CASSTLGQGLYNEQFF. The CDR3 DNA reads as TGTGCCAGCAGTACCCTGGGACAGGGGTTATACAATGAGCAGTTCTTC.

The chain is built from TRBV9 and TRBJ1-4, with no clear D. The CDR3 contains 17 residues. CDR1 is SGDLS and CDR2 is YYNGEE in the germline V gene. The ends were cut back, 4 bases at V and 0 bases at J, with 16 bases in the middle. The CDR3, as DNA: TGTGCCAGCAGCACCGGACGGAACTTTGCAACTAATGAAAAACTGTTTTTT. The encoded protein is CASSTGRNFATNEKLFF.

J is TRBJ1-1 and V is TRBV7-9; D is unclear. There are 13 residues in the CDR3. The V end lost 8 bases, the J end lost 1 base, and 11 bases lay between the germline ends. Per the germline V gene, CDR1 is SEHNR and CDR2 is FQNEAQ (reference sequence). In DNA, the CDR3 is TGTGCCAGCGGGATCTCCGCGAACACTGAAGCTTTCTTT. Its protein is CASGISANTEAFF.

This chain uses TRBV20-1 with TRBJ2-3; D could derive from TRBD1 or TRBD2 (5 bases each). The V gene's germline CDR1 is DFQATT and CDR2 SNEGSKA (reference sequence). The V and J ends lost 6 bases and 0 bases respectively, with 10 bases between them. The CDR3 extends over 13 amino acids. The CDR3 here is CSAPRDSTDTQYF. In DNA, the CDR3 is TGCAGTGCCCCACGGGACAGCACAGATACGCAGTATTTT.

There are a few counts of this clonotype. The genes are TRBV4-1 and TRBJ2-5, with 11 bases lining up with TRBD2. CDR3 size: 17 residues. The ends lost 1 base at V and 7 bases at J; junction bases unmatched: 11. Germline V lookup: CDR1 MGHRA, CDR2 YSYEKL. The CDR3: CASSQVILAGGQGTQYF. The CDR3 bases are TGCGCCAGCAGCCAAGTCATCCTAGCGGGGGGCCAGGGGACCCAGTACTTC.

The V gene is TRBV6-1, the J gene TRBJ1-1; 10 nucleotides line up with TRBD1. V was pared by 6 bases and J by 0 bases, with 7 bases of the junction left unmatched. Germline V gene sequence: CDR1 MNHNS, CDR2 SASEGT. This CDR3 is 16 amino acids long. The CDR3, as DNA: TGTGCCAGCAGCGTCGGGGACAGGGGAATGAACACTGAAGCTTTCTTT. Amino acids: CASSVGDRGMNTEAFF.

CDR3 in DNA: TGCAGCGTTGAGGAGGGTCCCGAGGGTGGCTACACCTTC. Its translation is CSVEEGPEGGYTF. The chain couples TRBV29-1 to TRBJ1-2; D remains ambiguous. The CDR3 is 13 amino acids. The V end was cut by 3 bases, the J end by 7 bases, with 15 bases between. Germline V gene lookup returns CDR1 SQVTM and CDR2 ANQGSEA.

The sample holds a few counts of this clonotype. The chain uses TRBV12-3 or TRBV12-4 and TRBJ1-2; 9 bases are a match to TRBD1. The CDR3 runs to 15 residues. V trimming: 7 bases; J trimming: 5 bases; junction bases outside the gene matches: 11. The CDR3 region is CASNALGTGRYGYTF. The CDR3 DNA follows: TGTGCCAGCAACGCCCTCGGGACAGGGCGGTATGGCTACACCTTC.

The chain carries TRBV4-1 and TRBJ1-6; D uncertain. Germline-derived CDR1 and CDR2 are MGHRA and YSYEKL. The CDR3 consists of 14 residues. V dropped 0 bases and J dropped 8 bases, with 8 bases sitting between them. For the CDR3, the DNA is TGCGCCAGCAGCCAAGAAACGCGCGATTCACCCCTCCACTTT. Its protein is CASSQETRDSPLHF.

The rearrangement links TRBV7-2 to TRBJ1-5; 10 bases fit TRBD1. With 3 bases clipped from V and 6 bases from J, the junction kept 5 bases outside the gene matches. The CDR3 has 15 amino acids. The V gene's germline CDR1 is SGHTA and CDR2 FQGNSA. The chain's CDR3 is CASSLAGQGTQPQHF. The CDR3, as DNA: TGTGCCAGCAGCTTGGCGGGACAGGGGACTCAGCCCCAGCATTTT.

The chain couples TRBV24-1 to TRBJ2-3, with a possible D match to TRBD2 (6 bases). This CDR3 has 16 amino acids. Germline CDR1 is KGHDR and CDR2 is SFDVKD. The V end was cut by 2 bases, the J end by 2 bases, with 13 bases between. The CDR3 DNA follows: TGTGCCACCAGTGATTCCGGGACTTTCCCCACAGATACGCAGTATTTT. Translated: CATSDSGTFPTDTQYF.

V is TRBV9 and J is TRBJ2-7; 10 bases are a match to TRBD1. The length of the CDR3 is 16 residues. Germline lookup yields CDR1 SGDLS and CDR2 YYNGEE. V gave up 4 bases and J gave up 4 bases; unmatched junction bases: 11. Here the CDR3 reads CASSRRSTGGLYEQYF. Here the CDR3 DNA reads TGTGCCAGCAGCCGGCGATCGACAGGGGGCCTTTACGAGCAGTACTTC. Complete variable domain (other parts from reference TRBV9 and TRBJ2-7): DSGVTQTPKHLITATGQRVTLRCSPRSGDLSVYWYQQSLDQGLQFLIQYYNGEERAKGNILERFSAQQFPDLHSELNLSSLELGDSALYFCASSRRSTGGLYEQYFGPGTRLTVT.

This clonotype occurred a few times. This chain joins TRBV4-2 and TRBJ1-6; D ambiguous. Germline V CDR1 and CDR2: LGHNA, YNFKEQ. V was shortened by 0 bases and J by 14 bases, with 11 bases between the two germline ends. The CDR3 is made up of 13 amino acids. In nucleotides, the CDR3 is TGTGCCAGCAGCCAAGATACGGCGGCGGCCCTCCACTTT. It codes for CASSQDTAAALHF.

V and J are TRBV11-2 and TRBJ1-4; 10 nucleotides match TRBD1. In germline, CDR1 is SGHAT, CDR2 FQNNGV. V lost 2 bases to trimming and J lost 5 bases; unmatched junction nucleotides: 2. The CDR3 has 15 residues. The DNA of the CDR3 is TGTGCCAGCAGCTTATGGGGACAGGGGAATGAAAAACTGTTTTTT. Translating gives CASSLWGQGNEKLFF. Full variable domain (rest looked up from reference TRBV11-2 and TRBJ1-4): EAGVAQSPRYKIIEKRQSVAFWCNPISGHATLYWYQQILGQGPKLLIQFQNNGVVDDSQLPKDRFSAERLKGVDSTLKIQPAKLEDSAVYLCASSLWGQGNEKLFFGSGTQLSVL.

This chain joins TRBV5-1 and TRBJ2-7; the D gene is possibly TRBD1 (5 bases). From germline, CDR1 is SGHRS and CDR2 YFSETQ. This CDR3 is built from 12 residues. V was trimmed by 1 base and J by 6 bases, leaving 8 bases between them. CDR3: CASSLTGSEQYV. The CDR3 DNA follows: TGCGCCAGCAGCTTGACAGGCAGCGAGCAGTACGTC.